This T cell receptor beta chain was recovered during a study of T cell responses to AZD1222 COVID-19 vaccine. Points on this clone: What it recognizes is unknown.

The data were produced by immunoSEQ multiplex PCR, yet TCRdb's version contains in-frame clones alone and is incomplete. The table records about 160,000 clones, approximately 90% of them present only once. General study findings and limits: Seropositivity was recorded at baseline in only a handful of AZD1222 recipients. Repertoires were sampled only after the peak T cell response.

The sequence came from an adult in good health. The specimen was peripheral blood, collected on day 0 of MenACWY control vaccination.

The CDR3 sequence is CAWTPVGAHQPQHF. The CDR3 bases are TGTGCCTGGACCCCAGTGGGGGCCCATCAGCCCCAGCATTTT. The V gene is TRBV30, the J gene TRBJ1-5; weak D call: TRBD1 (6 bases). Germline V gene lookup returns CDR1 GTSNPN and CDR2 SVGIG (reference sequence). V lost 4 bases, J lost 5 bases, and 15 bases lay in between. The CDR3 is 14 amino acids.